These 7 T cell receptor beta chains were all obtained from the same sample, sequenced in a study of cytomegalovirus exposure and HLA in healthy donors. The PCR contained 60 Vbeta and 13 Jbeta primers. Data came from immunoSEQ multiplex PCR; TCRdb stores just in-frame clones and leaves some out. The sample includes approximately 150,000 clones. The source material was PBMCs. The source of these receptors is a woman in her thirties or forties in good health and CMV-seronegative.

The rearrangement joins TRBV9 to TRBJ2-4; 8 nucleotides match TRBD2. This CDR3 contains 16 residues. Trimming removed 3 bases from V and 3 bases from J; junction bases left unmatched: 8. Germline CDR1 SGDLS, CDR2 YYNGEE. CDR3 sequence: CASSEGTRPYKNIQYF. The CDR3 region has the DNA TGTGCCAGCAGCGAGGGGACTAGACCTTACAAAAACATTCAGTACTTC.

The CDR3 DNA reads as TGTGCCAGCAGCTTGGGACAGGGGATGATCTATGGCTACACCTTC. Amino acid sequence: CASSLGQGMIYGYTF. The chain recombines TRBV7-8 with TRBJ1-2, with 10 bases aligning to TRBD1. V lost 3 bases and J lost 4; bases outside the gene matches: 5. The germline CDR1 and CDR2 sequences are SGHVS and FQNEAQ. The CDR3 is made up of 15 amino acids.

Worth noting for this clone: A read error may account for a junction end that differs from germline. The chain couples TRBV7-7 to TRBJ2-3, with a possible D match to TRBD2 (5 bases). The CDR3 extends over 15 amino acids. Germline lookup yields CDR1 SSHAT and CDR2 FNYEAQ (reference sequence). The CDR3 loop is CASSSLPSRADTQYF. In nucleotides, the CDR3 is TGTGCTAGCAGTTCTCTTCCTAGCCGAGCAGATACGCAGTATTTT. Using reference TRBV7-7 and TRBJ2-3 for the parts outside the CDR3, the full variable domain is GAGVSQSPRYKVTKRGQDVTLRCDPISSHATLYWYQQALGQGPEFLTYFNYEAQPDKSGLPSDRFSAERPEGSISTLTIQRTEQRDSAMYRCASSSLPSRADTQYFGPGTRLTVL.

This chain connects TRBV7-9 to TRBJ1-4; tentatively, D is TRBD1 (6 bases). The V and J ends lost 6 bases and 4 bases respectively, with 12 bases between them. Per germline, CDR1 SEHNR and CDR2 FQNEAQ (reference sequence). This CDR3 contains 14 residues. CDR3 sequence (DNA): TGTGCCAGCAGAAGACAGGCGAATAATGAAAAACTGTTTTTT. Amino acids: CASRRQANNEKLFF.

The DNA for the CDR3 is TGTGCCAGCAGTGACTCCGGACAGGCGGGTGAGCAGTTCTTC. Its translation is CASSDSGQAGEQFF. This sequence joins TRBV6-4 and TRBJ2-1; TRBD1 matches at 7 bases. V gave up 0 bases and J gave up 9 bases; unmatched junction bases: 5. Germline loops: CDR1 MRHNA, CDR2 SNTAGT. The CDR3 length is 14 residues.

With respect to this clone: This sample also contains other DNA sequences that code for the same CDR3. V usage is TRBV9 and J usage is TRBJ2-2; TRBD2 agrees at 8 bases. V dropped 0 bases and J dropped 4; count of bases not matched to a gene: 2. There are 15 residues in the CDR3. In germline, CDR1 is SGDLS, CDR2 YYNGEE. The CDR3 loop reads CASSVAGGGTGELFF. The CDR3 region has the DNA TGTGCCAGCAGCGTAGCGGGGGGGGGCACCGGGGAGCTGTTTTTT.

The chain uses TRBV2 and TRBJ2-2; D call uncertain. The CDR3 loop spans 13 amino acids. V was trimmed by 8 bases and J by 2 bases, leaving 9 bases between them. CDR1 and CDR2 (germline): SNHLY, FYNNEI. The CDR3 region has the DNA TGTGCCAGCGGCAGGATAAACACCGGGGAGCTGTTTTTT. It encodes CASGRINTGELFF.